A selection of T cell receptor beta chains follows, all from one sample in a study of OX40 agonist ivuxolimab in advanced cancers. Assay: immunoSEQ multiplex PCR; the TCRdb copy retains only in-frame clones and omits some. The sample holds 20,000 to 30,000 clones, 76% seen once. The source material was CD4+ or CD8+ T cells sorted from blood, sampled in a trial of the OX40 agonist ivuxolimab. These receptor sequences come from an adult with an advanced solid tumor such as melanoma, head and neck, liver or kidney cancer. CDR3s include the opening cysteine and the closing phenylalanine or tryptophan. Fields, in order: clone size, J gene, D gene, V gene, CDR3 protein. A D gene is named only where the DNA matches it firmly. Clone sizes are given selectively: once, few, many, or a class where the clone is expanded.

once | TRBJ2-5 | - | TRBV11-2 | CASSSIGGSGRETQYF
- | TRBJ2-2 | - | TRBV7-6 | CASSLSQGRVTGELFF
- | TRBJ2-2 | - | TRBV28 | CASNPLSRDTGELFF
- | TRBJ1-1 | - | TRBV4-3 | CASSPRHANTEAFF
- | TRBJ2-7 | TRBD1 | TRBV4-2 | CASSYLPPGQGIDEQYF
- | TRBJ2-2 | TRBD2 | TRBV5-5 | CASSPLAGGYTGELFF
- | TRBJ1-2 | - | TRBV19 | CASSLTGTSNYGYTF
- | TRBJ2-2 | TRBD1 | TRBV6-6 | CASSRIGQGANGELFF
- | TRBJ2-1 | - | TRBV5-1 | CASSTGGGNEQFF
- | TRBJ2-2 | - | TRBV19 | CASTSTLGATNTGELFF
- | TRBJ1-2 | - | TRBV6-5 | CASSLGGGYGYTF
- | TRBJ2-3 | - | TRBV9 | CASSSRDFITDTQYF
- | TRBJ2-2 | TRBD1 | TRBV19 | CASSIRQGNTGELFF
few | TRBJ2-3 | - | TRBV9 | CASSVSRRGTDTQYF
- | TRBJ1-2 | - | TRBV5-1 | CASSSQGGGYTF
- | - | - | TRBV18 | CASSPATGLGYEQYF
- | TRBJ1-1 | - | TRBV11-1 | CASSLVAMTNTEAFF
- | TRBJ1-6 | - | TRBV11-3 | CASSLGGGNSPLHF
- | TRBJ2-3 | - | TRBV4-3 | CASSQGPGAVTDTQYF
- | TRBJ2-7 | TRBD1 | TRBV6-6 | CASSYSTGVGEQYF
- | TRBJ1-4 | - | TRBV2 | CASSRETNEKLFF
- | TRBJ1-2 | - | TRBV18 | CASSPPPSYGYTF
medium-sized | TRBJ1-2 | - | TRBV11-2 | CASSSLTDTNYGYTF
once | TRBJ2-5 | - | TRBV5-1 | CASSFGQEGETQYF
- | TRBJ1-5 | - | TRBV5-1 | CASSPDGPSNQPQHF
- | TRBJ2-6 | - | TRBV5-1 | CASSSQVTSGANVLTF
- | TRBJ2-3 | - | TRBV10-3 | CAISEPSTDTQYF
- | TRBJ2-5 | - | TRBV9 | CASSISRGETQYF
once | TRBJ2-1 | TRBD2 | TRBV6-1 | CASEPGTSNEQFF
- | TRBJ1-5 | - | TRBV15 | CATSRDPNQPQHF
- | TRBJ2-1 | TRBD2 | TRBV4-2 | CASSQGLAASYNEQFF
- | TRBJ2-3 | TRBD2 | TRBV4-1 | CASSQGVAGGYTQYF
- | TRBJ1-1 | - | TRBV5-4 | CASSLASTPGTEAFF
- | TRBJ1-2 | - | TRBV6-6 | CASSGGGKRSYGYTF
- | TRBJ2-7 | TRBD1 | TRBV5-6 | CARAHRGDEQYF
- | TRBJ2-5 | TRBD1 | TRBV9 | CASSALGTGSLETQYF
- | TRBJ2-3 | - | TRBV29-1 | CSAGEASTDTQYF
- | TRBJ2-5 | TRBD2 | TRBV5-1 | CASSLGAGGNQETQYF
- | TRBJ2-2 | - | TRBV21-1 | CASSKARGGALNTGELFF
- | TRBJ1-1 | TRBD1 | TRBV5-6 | CASSFGGQGSKAFF
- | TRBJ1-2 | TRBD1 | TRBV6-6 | CASSLRTGNGYTF
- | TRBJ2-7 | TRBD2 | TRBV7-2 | CAETAGAYEQYF
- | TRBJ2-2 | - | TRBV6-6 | CASSYPTGNTGELFF
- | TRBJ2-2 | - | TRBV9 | CASSVGLGYLSLSTGELFF
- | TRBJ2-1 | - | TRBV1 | CTSSQDGAGSYNEQFF
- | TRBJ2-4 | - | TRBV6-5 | CASSATADIQYF
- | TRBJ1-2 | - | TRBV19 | CASSIDLASPGYTF
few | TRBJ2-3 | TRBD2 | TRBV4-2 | CASRAVGRLAESTDTQYF
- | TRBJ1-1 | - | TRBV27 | CASSEGGRRGTEAFF
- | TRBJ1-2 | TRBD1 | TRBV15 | CATSAGGTANYGYTF
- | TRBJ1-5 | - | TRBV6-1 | CASRPTAGQRQPQHF
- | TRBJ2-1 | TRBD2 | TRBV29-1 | CSVSGTSVNNEQFF
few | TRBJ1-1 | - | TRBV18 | CASRRGQNTEAFF
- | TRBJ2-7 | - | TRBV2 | CASSVGGNEQYF